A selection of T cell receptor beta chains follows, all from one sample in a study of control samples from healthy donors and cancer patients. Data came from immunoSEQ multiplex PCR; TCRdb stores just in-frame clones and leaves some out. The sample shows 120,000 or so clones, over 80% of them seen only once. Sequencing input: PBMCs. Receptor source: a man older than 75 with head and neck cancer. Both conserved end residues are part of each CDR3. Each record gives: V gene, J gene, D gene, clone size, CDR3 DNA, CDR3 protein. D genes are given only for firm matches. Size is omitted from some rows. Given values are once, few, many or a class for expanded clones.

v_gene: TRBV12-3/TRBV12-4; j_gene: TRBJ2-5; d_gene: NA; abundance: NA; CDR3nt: TGTGCCAGCAGTTTAGCGTACGAGACCCAGTACTTC; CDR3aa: CASSLAYETQYF
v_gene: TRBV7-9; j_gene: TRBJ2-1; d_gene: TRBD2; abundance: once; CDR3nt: TGTGCCAGCAGCTTGTCTAGCGGGAGGCACCACAATGAGCAGTTCTTC; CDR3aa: CASSLSSGRHHNEQFF
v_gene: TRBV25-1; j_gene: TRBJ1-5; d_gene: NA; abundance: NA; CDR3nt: TGTGCCAGCAGTGCCCCGGGGGGCTATCAGCCCCAGCATTTT; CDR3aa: CASSAPGGYQPQHF
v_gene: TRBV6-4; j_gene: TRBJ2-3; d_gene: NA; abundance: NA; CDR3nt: TGTGCCAGCAGACGGACTGCCTTGGGTACGCAGTATTTT; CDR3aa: CASRRTALGTQYF
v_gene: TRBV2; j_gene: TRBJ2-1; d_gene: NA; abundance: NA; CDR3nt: TGTGCCAGCAGACGGAATCTTGGACAGAGCAATGAGCAGTTCTTC; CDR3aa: CASRRNLGQSNEQFF
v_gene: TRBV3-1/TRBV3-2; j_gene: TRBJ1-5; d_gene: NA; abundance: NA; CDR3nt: TGTGCCAGCAGCCTCCCAATCCTTCCGGGCTCCAATCAGCCCCAGCATTTT; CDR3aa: CASSLPILPGSNQPQHF
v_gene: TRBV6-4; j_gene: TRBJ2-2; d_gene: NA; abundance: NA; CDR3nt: TGTGCCAGCAGGCCGGGACAGAACACCGGGGAGCTGTTTTTT; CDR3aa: CASRPGQNTGELFF
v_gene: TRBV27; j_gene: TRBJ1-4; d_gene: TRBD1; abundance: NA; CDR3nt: TGTGCCAGCAGTTCCTACAGGGGGTCGGGAGAAAAACTGTTTTTT; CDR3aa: CASSSYRGSGEKLFF
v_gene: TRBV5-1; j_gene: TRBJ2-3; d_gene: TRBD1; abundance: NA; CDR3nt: TGCGCCAGCAGCTCCCGGCAGGGGGCACTTGCGGTCCTCGGGCCAGATACGCAGTATTTT; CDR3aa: CASSSRQGALAVLGPDTQYF
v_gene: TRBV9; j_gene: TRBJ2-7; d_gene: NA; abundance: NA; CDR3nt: TGTGCCAGCAGCGTAGGGGGCCCTAACTACGAGCAGTACTTC; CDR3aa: CASSVGGPNYEQYF
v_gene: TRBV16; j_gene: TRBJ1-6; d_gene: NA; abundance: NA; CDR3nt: TGTGCCAGCAGCCCCCGCGAAGACATAAATTCACCCCTCCACTTT; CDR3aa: CASSPREDINSPLHF
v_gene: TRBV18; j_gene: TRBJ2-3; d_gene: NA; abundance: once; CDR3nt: TGTGCCAGCTCATCAACGTCAGATACGCAGTATTTT; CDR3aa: CASSSTSDTQYF
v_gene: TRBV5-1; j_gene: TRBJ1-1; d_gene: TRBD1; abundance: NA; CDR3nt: TGCGCCAGCAGCGGGACAGCTGAAGCTTTCTTT; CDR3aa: CASSGTAEAFF
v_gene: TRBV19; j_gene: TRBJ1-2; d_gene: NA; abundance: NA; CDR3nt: TGTGCCAGTAGTATCAGGGGCGGCTACACCTTC; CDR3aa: CASSIRGGYTF
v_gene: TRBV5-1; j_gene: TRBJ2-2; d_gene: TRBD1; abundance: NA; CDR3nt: TGCGCCAGCAGTCGGGACAGGGCGACCGGGGAGCTGTTTTTT; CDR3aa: CASSRDRATGELFF
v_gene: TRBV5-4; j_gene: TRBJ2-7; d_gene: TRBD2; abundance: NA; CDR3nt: TGTGCCAGCAGCTTCGGACTAGCGGGGAACTACGAGCAGTACTTC; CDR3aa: CASSFGLAGNYEQYF
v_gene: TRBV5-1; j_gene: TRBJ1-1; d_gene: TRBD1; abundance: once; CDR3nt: TGCGCCAGCAGCTCACAGGGGGCAGGTACTGAAGCTTTCTTT; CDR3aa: CASSSQGAGTEAFF
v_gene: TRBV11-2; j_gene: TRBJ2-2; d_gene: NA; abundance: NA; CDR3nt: TGTGCCAGCAGCTTACCAGGGGCTGGCGGGGAGCTGTTTTTT; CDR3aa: CASSLPGAGGELFF
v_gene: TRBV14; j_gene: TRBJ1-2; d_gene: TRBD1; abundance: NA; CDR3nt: TGTGCCAGCAGCCAAGGAGGGGGCAGGATCTATGGCTACACCTTC; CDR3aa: CASSQGGGRIYGYTF
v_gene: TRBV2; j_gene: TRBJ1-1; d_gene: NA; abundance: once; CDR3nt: TGTGCCAGCAGTGAACCGGCAGGGCAGACTGAAGCTTTCTTT; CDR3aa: CASSEPAGQTEAFF
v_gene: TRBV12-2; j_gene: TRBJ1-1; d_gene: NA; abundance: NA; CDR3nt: TGTGCAAGTCGCCCCGGCCTAGACGGAGCTTTCTTT; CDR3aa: CASRPGLDGAFF
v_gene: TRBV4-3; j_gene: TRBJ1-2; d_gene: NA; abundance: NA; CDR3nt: TGCGCCAGCAGCCAAGGAAGGGTGGGGTTAGCTAACTATGGCTACACCTTC; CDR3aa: CASSQGRVGLANYGYTF
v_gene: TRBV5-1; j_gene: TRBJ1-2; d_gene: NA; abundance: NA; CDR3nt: TGCGCCAGCAGCCTCCGGTCGTCAGATGGCTACACCTTC; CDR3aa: CASSLRSSDGYTF
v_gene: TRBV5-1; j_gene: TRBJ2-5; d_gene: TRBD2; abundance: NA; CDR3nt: TGCGCCAGCAGCCGGAGCGGGGGGCAAGAGACCCAGTACTTC; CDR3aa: CASSRSGGQETQYF
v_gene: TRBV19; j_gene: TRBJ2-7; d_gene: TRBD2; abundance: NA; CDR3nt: TGTGCCAGTAGTAAACTAGCGGCCTCCACCTACGAGCAGTACTTC; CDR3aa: CASSKLAASTYEQYF
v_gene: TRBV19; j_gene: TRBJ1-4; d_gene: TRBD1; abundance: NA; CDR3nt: TGTGCCAGTAGTGACCACCAGACAGGGCGGGGTGAAAAACTGTTTTTT; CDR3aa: CASSDHQTGRGEKLFF
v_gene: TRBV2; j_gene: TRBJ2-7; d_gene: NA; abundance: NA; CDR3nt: TGTGCCAGCAGTGAGCAGGGGAGCTCCTACGAGCAGTACTTC; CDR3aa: CASSEQGSSYEQYF
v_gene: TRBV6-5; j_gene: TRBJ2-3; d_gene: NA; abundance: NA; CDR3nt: TGTGCCAGCAGTTACGACGGCGGAGGAACAGATACGCAGTATTTT; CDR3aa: CASSYDGGGTDTQYF
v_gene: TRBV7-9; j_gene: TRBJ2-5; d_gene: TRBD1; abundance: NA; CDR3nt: TGTGCCAGCAGCAAAATCCCGGACAGGCAAGAGACCCAGTACTTC; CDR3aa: CASSKIPDRQETQYF
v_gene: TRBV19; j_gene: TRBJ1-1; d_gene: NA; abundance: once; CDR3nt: TGTGCCAGTAGTATGGTAGGGGGCACTGAAGCTTTCTTT; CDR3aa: CASSMVGGTEAFF
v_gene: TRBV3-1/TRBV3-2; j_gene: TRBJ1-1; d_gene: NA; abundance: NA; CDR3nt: TGTGCCAGCAGCCAAGTAGGAAGGATGAACACTGAAGCTTTCTTT; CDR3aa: CASSQVGRMNTEAFF
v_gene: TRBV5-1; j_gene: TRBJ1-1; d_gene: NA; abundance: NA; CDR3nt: TGCGCCAGCAGCACGGGACGGCTGAACACTGAAGCTTTCTTT; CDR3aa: CASSTGRLNTEAFF
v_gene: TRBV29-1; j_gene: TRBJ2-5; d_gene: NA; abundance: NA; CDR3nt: TGCAGCGTTGCGGTTGCCAGGGGTGAGACCCAGTACTTC; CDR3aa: CSVAVARGETQYF
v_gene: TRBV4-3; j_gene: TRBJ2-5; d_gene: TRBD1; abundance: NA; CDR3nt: TGCGCCAGCAGTCGGACAGGGGGCGAAGAGACCCAGTACTTC; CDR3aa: CASSRTGGEETQYF
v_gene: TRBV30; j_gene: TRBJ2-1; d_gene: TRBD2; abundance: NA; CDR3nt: TGTGCCTGGAGTGGTGATAGCGGGGAGTACAATGAGCAGTTCTTC; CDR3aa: CAWSGDSGEYNEQFF
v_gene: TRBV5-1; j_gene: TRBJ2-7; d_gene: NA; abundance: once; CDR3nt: TGCGCCAGCAGGACCCCGGGGACCTACGAGCAGTACTTC; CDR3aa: CASRTPGTYEQYF
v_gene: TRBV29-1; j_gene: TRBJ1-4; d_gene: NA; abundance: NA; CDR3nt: TGCAGCACTCGGACCGGAGGTGGTGAAAAACTGTTTTTT; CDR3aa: CSTRTGGGEKLFF
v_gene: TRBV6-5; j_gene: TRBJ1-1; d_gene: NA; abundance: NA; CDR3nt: TGTGCCAGCGTCTCCGCCATTATGAACACTGAAGCTTTCTTT; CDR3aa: CASVSAIMNTEAFF
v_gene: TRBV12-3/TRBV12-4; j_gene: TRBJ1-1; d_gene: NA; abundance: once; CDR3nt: TGTGCCAGCAGTTTACCGGTGGGGGGAGCTTTCTTT; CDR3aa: CASSLPVGGAFF
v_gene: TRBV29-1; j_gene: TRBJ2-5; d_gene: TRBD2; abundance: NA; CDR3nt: TGCAGCCTCCGGACTAGCGGGAGTGGAGAGACCCAGTACTTC; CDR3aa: CSLRTSGSGETQYF
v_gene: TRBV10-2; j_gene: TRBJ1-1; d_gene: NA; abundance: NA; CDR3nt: TGCGCCAGCAACTACGACTGGACCGACAGGCAGAACACTGAAGCTTTCTTT; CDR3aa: CASNYDWTDRQNTEAFF
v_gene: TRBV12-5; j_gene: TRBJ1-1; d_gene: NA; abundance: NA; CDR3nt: TGTGCTAGTGGTTTGGTATATTCCGCACGGGGGTCAGCCACTGAAGCTTTCTTT; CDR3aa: CASGLVYSARGSATEAFF
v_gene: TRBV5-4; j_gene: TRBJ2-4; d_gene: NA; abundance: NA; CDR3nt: TGTGCCAGCAGTACACCCGGGCTAGCCAAAAACATTCAGTACTTC; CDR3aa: CASSTPGLAKNIQYF
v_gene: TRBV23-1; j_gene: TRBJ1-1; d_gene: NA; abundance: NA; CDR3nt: TGCGCCAGCAGTCAATCGGGGTGGCACCCTTCCCGAAACACTGAAGCTTTCTTT; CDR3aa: CASSQSGWHPSRNTEAFF
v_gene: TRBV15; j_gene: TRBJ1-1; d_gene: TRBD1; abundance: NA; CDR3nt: TGTGCCACCAGCAGATTCCAGGGGGCGGTGAACACTGAAGCTTTCTTT; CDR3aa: CATSRFQGAVNTEAFF
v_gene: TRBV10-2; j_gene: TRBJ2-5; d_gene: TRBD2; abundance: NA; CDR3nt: TGCGCCAGCAGGACTAGCGGGAGTATTGGAGAGACCCAGTACTTC; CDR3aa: CASRTSGSIGETQYF
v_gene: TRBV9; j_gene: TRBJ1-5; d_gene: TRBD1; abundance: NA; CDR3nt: TGTGCCAGCAGCCTACACGGGACAGAAAATCAGCCCCAGCATTTT; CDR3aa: CASSLHGTENQPQHF
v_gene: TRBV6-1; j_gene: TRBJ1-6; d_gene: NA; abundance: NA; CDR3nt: TGTGCCAGCAGTGAAAACAGGAGATATAATTCACCCCTCCACTTT; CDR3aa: CASSENRRYNSPLHF
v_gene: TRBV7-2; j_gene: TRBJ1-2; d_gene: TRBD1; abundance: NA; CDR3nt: TGTGCCAGCAGCTTCACAGGGGGTTACTATGGCTACACCTTC; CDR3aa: CASSFTGGYYGYTF
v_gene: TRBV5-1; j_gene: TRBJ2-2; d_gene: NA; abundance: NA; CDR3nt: TGCGCCAGCAGCTTTGCAGGGCCGAACACCGGGGAGCTGTTTTTT; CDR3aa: CASSFAGPNTGELFF
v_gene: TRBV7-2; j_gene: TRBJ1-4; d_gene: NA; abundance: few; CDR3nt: TGTGCCAGCAGCTTAGAAGGGGCAGGAAGGTTACCTGAAAAACTGTTTTTT; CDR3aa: CASSLEGAGRLPEKLFF
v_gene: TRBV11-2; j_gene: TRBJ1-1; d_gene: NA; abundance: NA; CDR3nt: TGTGCCAGCAGCTCATACCGGGGCTCAGAAGCTTTCTTT; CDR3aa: CASSSYRGSEAFF
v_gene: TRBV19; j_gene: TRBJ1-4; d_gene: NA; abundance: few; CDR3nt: TGTGCCAGTAGTCCCACCCAGGGGTTTAATGAAAAACTGTTTTTT; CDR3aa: CASSPTQGFNEKLFF
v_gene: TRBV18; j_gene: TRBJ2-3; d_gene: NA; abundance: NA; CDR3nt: TGTGCCAGCTCACCACAACGGCGAGCCCAAGATACGCAGTATTTT; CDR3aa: CASSPQRRAQDTQYF
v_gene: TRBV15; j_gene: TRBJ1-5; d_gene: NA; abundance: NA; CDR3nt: TGTGCCACCAGCAGAGATGGTCAGAATAGCAATCAGCCCCAGCATTTT; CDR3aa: CATSRDGQNSNQPQHF
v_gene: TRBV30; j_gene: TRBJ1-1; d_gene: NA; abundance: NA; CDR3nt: TGTGCCTGGAGTGGGACCGGGGAAGCTTTCTTT; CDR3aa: CAWSGTGEAFF
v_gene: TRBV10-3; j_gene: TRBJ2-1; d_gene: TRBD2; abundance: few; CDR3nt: TGTGCCATCAGTTCCGGGACTAGCGTCCATGAGCAGTTCTTC; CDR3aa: CAISSGTSVHEQFF
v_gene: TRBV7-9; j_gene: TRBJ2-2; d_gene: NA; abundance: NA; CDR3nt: TGTGCCAGCATCATTGCGGGGGCTCTTGCCGGGGAGCTGTTTTTT; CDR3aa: CASIIAGALAGELFF
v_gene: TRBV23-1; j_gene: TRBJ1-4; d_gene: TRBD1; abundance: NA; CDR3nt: TGCGCCAGCAGTCAAAGATCACAGGGGTATGAAAAACTGTTTTTT; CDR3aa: CASSQRSQGYEKLFF